Presented here are 30 T cell receptor beta chains from one specimen sequenced in a study of T cell responses to AZD1222 COVID-19 vaccine. Sequencing was performed with immunoSEQ multiplex PCR; in TCRdb, only in-frame clones are kept and a portion is missing. There are some 120,000 clones in the sample; 80% to 90% occur only once, and about 12% lies in the top ten. The specimen was peripheral blood, collected on day 0 of AZD1222 vaccination. All receptors come from an adult in good health.

The sample holds a few counts of this clone. The rearrangement joins TRBV7-9 to TRBJ1-2; D uncertain. CDR1 and CDR2 (germline): SEHNR, FQNEAQ (reference sequence). The V gene lost 1 base and the J gene lost 6 bases, with 12 bases spanning the gap. CDR3 size: 14 residues. The CDR3 region is CASSLDGFSDGYTF. The DNA of the CDR3 is TGTGCCAGCAGCTTAGATGGCTTTTCGGATGGCTACACCTTC.

The chain carries TRBV19 and TRBJ2-1; 7 bases agree with TRBD2. The V segment lost 3 bases and the J segment 0 bases; nucleotides outside the gene matches: 5. Germline assignment: CDR1 LNHDA and CDR2 SQIVND (reference sequence). CDR3 size: 16 residues. The CDR3 sequence: CASSIPASGSYNEQFF. As DNA, the CDR3 is TGTGCCAGTAGTATTCCTGCTAGCGGCTCCTACAATGAGCAGTTCTTC. Filled out from reference TRBV19 and TRBJ2-1, the complete variable domain reads DGGITQSPKYLFRKEGQNVTLSCEQNLNHDAMYWYRQDPGQGLRLIYYSQIVNDFQKGDIAEGYSVSREKKESFPLTVTSAQKNPTAFYLCASSIPASGSYNEQFFGPGTRLTVL.

The chain has TRBV9 and TRBJ1-5; no reliable D call. The V gene lost 0 bases and the J gene lost 3 bases, with 7 bases spanning the gap. CDR3 length equals 14 residues. The V gene's germline CDR1 is SGDLS and CDR2 YYNGEE. The CDR3 sequence: CASSVDGHNQPQHF. The CDR3 bases are TGTGCCAGCAGCGTAGACGGGCACAATCAGCCCCAGCATTTT.

The chain carries TRBV4-1 and TRBJ2-2; TRBD1 might be the D (6 bases). Deletions cut 5 bases from V and 1 base from J, with 14 bases between. The CDR3 runs 16 residues. Germline CDR1 is MGHRA and CDR2 is YSYEKL. The CDR3 loop is CASSGIWTENTGELFF. DNA of the CDR3: TGCGCCAGCAGCGGCATATGGACAGAGAACACCGGGGAGCTGTTTTTT.

This clone was seen more than once but under ten times. The chain recombines TRBV7-8 with TRBJ1-4, with a possible D match to TRBD1 (6 bases). The V gene's germline CDR1 is SGHVS and CDR2 FQNEAQ. The CDR3 sequence is 14 residues long. V gave up 5 bases and J gave up 5 bases, with 12 bases separating them. For the CDR3, the DNA is TGTGCCAGCAGCCCCTGGGACAACAATGAAAAACTGTTTTTT. Its protein product is CASSPWDNNEKLFF.

The chain joins TRBV28 to TRBJ2-1, with a tentative D call TRBD2 (5 bases). Trimming stripped 3 bases from V and 3 bases from J, with 15 bases between. CDR3 length equals 16 residues. Per the germline V gene, CDR1 is MDHEN and CDR2 is SYDVKM. This chain's CDR3 is CASSFTSSDYYNEQFF. The CDR3, as DNA: TGTGCCAGCAGTTTTACGTCGAGCGACTACTACAATGAGCAGTTCTTC.

The chain employs TRBV6-4 and TRBJ2-3, with 10 bases matching TRBD2. The CDR3 is 15 residues long. Per the germline V gene, CDR1 is MRHNA and CDR2 is SNTAGT. V was pared by 6 bases and J by 5 bases, with 8 bases of the junction left unmatched. CDR3 DNA: TGTGCCAGCAGCCGGACTAGCGGATCTCAAGATACGCAGTATTTT. Protein product: CASSRTSGSQDTQYF.

This sequence joins TRBV6-1 and TRBJ1-1; maybe TRBD1 (6 bases). Per the germline V gene, CDR1 is MNHNS and CDR2 is SASEGT. The V gene lost 4 bases and the J gene lost 2 bases, with 17 bases spanning the gap. The CDR3 runs to 16 residues. CDR3 in DNA: TGTGCCAGCAGTGCTCAGGGGTTGGTGGGAAACACTGAAGCTTTCTTT. Translated, it gives CASSAQGLVGNTEAFF.

V is TRBV6-2 or TRBV6-3 and J is TRBJ1-6, with D unresolved. The V end lost 5 bases, the J end lost 7 bases, and 18 bases lay between the germline ends. Germline assignment: CDR1 MNHEY and CDR2 SVGEGT. The CDR3 spans 16 residues. CDR3 DNA: TGTGCCAGCAGTAGTATAGGACCGAGTTTGAATTCACCCCTCCACTTT. It encodes CASSSIGPSLNSPLHF.

The rearrangement joins TRBV6-2 or TRBV6-3 to TRBJ1-1, with D unresolved. Germline CDR1 reads MNHEY; CDR2 reads SVGEGT. CDR3 length equals 14 residues. With 2 bases removed from V and 5 bases from J, the gap between germline ends came to 12 bases. CDR3: CASSYGVGWTEAFF. The CDR3 coding sequence is TGTGCCAGCAGTTACGGGGTGGGTTGGACTGAAGCTTTCTTT.

The CDR3 sequence: CASSTAVPATDTQYF. The CDR3 bases are TGTGCCAGCAGCACCGCAGTTCCGGCCACAGATACGCAGTATTTT. The J gene is TRBJ2-3, the V gene TRBV7-9, with D hard to call. Germline CDR1 SEHNR, CDR2 FQNEAQ (reference sequence). This CDR3 comprises 15 residues. Trimming left V 5 bases short and J 2 bases short, with 14 bases between.

The rearrangement joins TRBV29-1 to TRBJ1-2, with 8 positions matching TRBD1. The CDR3 has 12 residues. The trim removed 6 bases at V and 8 bases at J, leaving 8 bases unmatched. Germline lookup yields CDR1 SQVTM and CDR2 ANQGSEA. The CDR3 DNA reads as TGCAGCGTCCTCGGGACAGGAGAAGGCTACACCTTC. Translating gives CSVLGTGEGYTF.

CDR3 residues: CASSTGQGAAEAFF. Here the CDR3 DNA reads TGTGCCAGCAGCACTGGACAGGGGGCTGCTGAAGCTTTCTTT. The chain carries TRBV7-2 and TRBJ1-1, with TRBD1 matching over 11 bases. This CDR3 spans 14 amino acids. The V and J ends lost 5 bases and 6 bases, in that order; junction bases with no gene match: 5. Per germline, CDR1 SGHTA and CDR2 FQGNSA. Drawing the rest from reference TRBV7-2 and TRBJ1-1, the complete variable domain is GAGVSQSPSNKVTEKGKDVELRCDPISGHTALYWYRQSLGQGLEFLIYFQGNSAPDKSGLPSDRFSAERTGGSVSTLTIQRTQQEDSAVYLCASSTGQGAAEAFFGQGTRLTVV.

This clone was seen once. The CDR3 DNA sequence: TGTGCCACCAGTGATTGGACGGACCCCACAGATACGCAGTATTTT. This codes for CATSDWTDPTDTQYF. The chain combines TRBV24-1 with TRBJ2-3, with no clear D. This CDR3 is 15 amino acids long. Looked up from germline, CDR1 is KGHDR and CDR2 is SFDVKD. The ends were cut back, 2 bases at V and 2 bases at J, with 10 bases in the middle.

This clone was counted a few times. This CDR3 is CASLAGTGVSSLHF. The CDR3 region has the DNA TGTGCCAGCCTTGCCGGGACAGGGGTCAGTTCCCTCCACTTT. J is TRBJ1-6 and V is TRBV2, with 10 bases fitting TRBD1. Per the germline V gene, CDR1 is SNHLY and CDR2 is FYNNEI. The CDR3 runs to 14 residues. The ends lost 8 bases at V and 14 bases at J; junction bases unmatched: 12.

This clone was seen a few times. The rearrangement uses TRBV5-1 and TRBJ2-7; D is uncertain. Germline assignment: CDR1 SGHRS and CDR2 YFSETQ. V shed 6 bases and J shed 0 bases, with 13 bases lying between them. This CDR3 comprises 14 residues. The CDR3 DNA is TGCGCCAGCACCCCCTTAGGCTTCTCCTACGAGCAGTACTTC. This encodes CASTPLGFSYEQYF.

This chain joins TRBV7-3 and TRBJ2-3; 7 nucleotides align to TRBD2. This CDR3 comprises 19 residues. V trimming: 2 bases; J trimming: 2 bases; junction bases outside the gene matches: 16. The germline V gene has CDR1 SGHTA and CDR2 FQGTGA. Here the CDR3 reads CASSLGSLASGKLTDTQYF. DNA of the CDR3: TGTGCCAGCAGCTTAGGATCCCTGGCTAGCGGCAAACTCACAGATACGCAGTATTTT.

The chain has TRBV7-3 and TRBJ2-1; TRBD1 matches 11 bases. V dropped 5 bases and J dropped 15; count of bases not matched to a gene: 15. From germline, CDR1 is SGHTA and CDR2 FQGTGA. This CDR3 has 15 residues. CDR3 DNA: TGTGCCAGCAGCCCCGGCGGGACAGGGGGTCGGGACAGGTTCTTC. It specifies CASSPGGTGGRDRFF.

The V and J genes are TRBV7-9 and TRBJ1-2, with D unresolved. Germline V gene lookup returns CDR1 SEHNR and CDR2 FQNEAQ (reference sequence). The CDR3 totals 12 residues. V dropped 1 base and J dropped 8 bases, with 8 bases sitting between them. CDR3 sequence reads: CASSLEGKGYTF. The CDR3 DNA follows: TGTGCCAGCAGCTTAGAAGGGAAGGGCTACACCTTC. Complete variable domain (other parts from reference TRBV7-9 and TRBJ1-2): DTGVSQNPRHKITKRGQNVTFRCDPISEHNRLYWYRQTLGQGPEFLTYFQNEAQLEKSRLLSDRFSAERPKGSFSTLEIQRTEQGDSAMYLCASSLEGKGYTFGSGTRLTVV.

The chain uses TRBV7-2 and TRBJ2-5; 9 positions match TRBD2. Trimming at V came to 4 bases and at J to 1 base, leaving 1 base not matched to a gene. The CDR3 sequence is 14 residues long. Germline CDR1 SGHTA, CDR2 FQGNSA. Here the CDR3 DNA reads TGTGCCAGCAGCTCGACTAGCGGCCAAGAGACCCAGTACTTC. This gives the protein CASSSTSGQETQYF.

Concerning this clone: Other DNA sequences in the same sample also yield this CDR3. The gene calls are TRBV30 and TRBJ1-2, with TRBD1 identical over 8 bases. The CDR3 has 13 residues. Per the germline V gene, CDR1 is GTSNPN and CDR2 is SVGIG (reference sequence). With V trimmed by 6 bases and J by 4 bases, 7 bases remained unmatched. The DNA of the CDR3 is TGTGCCTGTTCTGGGACAGGACCCTATGGCTACACCTTC. Amino acid sequence: CACSGTGPYGYTF.

The chain carries TRBV6-5 and TRBJ1-5; D not certain. V gave up 5 bases and J gave up 1 base, with 12 bases separating them. The CDR3 runs 15 residues. Germline V gene sequence: CDR1 MNHEY, CDR2 SVGAGI. CDR3 in amino acids: CASSPGLPSNQPQHF. DNA for the CDR3: TGTGCCAGCAGTCCCGGACTTCCCAGCAATCAGCCCCAGCATTTT.

The rearrangement uses TRBV7-2 and TRBJ1-2; TRBD1 agrees at 7 bases. CDR3 length equals 14 residues. CDR1 SGHTA and CDR2 FQGNSA come from the germline V gene. The V segment lost 6 bases and the J segment 2 bases; nucleotides outside the gene matches: 6. As DNA, the CDR3 is TGTGCCAGCAGAAACAGGGGCCAAAACTATGGCTACACCTTC. It specifies CASRNRGQNYGYTF.

CDR3 DNA sequence: TGTGCCAGCAGCGTAGCTACGGGGCTTTCTGAAGCTTTCTTT. This translates into CASSVATGLSEAFF. The chain links TRBV9 to TRBJ1-1; TRBD1 might be the D (5 bases). Germline V lookup: CDR1 SGDLS, CDR2 YYNGEE. Trimming shortened V by 0 bases and J by 6 bases, and 12 bases separated the two germline ends. This CDR3 is 14 amino acids long.

This clone was recorded once. The rearrangement links TRBV18 to TRBJ2-2; D is ambiguous. The CDR3 has 12 residues. Trimming took 4 bases from V and 5 from J, leaving 5 bases between them. Germline V CDR1 and CDR2: KGHSH, LQKENI. CDR3 region: CASSLQTGELFF. CDR3 nucleotides: TGTGCCAGCTCACTGCAGACCGGGGAGCTGTTTTTT.

This clone came up once. This chain links TRBV5-1 with TRBJ1-1; tentatively, D is TRBD1 (5 bases). Germline V gives CDR1 SGHRS, CDR2 YFSETQ. V was shortened by 0 bases and J by 1 base, with 7 bases between the two germline ends. This CDR3 comprises 14 residues. CDR3 nucleotides: TGCGCCAGCAGCTTGGACGGGGGGAACACTGAAGCTTTCTTT. Translated: CASSLDGGNTEAFF.

The chain joins TRBV15 to TRBJ1-4; D is possibly TRBD1 (6 bases). Germline-derived CDR1 and CDR2 are LNHNV and YYDKDF (reference sequence). The CDR3 sequence is 14 residues long. Between the trimmed V and J ends, which lost 1 base and 5 bases, there was a span of 8 bases. Here the CDR3 DNA reads TGTGCCACCAGCAGAGGACAGGTCAATGAAAAACTGTTTTTT. Translation gives CATSRGQVNEKLFF.

The V call is TRBV7-2, the J call TRBJ2-7; the D gene is possibly TRBD2 (5 bases). Germline CDR1 reads SGHTA; CDR2 reads FQGNSA. V lost 1 base, J lost 1 base, and 11 bases lay in between. This CDR3 region has 15 residues. CDR3 region: CASSLERGRSYEQYF. The CDR3 DNA follows: TGTGCCAGCAGCTTAGAAAGAGGGCGATCCTACGAGCAGTACTTC.

The chain couples TRBV30 to TRBJ1-2, with a tentative D call TRBD1 (5 bases). Trimming pared 8 bases from V and 6 bases from J, leaving 16 bases between. The CDR3 consists of 12 residues. Germline CDR1 reads GTSNPN; CDR2 reads SVGIG (reference sequence). The CDR3 reads CALEGTNHGYTF. CDR3 nucleotide sequence: TGTGCCCTTGAAGGGACGAACCATGGCTACACCTTC.

The chain combines TRBV3-1 (or the pseudogene TRBV3-2) with TRBJ2-7, with 8 nucleotides matching TRBD2. With 1 base clipped from V and 5 bases from J, the junction kept 16 bases outside the gene matches. The CDR3 is 18 residues long. Germline values: CDR1 LGHDT, CDR2 YNNKEL (reference sequence). CDR3 nucleotides: TGTGCCAGCAGCCAAGGATATGGGCTAGCGGGCCTCCGGGACGAGCAGTACTTC. This sequence encodes CASSQGYGLAGLRDEQYF.